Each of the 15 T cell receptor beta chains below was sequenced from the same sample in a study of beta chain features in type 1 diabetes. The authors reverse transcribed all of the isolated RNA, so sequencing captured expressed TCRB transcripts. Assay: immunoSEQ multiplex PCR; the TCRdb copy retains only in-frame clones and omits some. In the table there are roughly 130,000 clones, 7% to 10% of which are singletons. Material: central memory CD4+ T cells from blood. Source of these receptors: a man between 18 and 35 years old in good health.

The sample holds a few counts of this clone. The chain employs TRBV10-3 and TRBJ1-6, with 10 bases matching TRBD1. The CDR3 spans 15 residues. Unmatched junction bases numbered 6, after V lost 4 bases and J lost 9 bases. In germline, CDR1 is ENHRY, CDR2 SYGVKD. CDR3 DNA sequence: TGTGCCATCAGTGGGACTGACAGGGGGCCTTCACCCCTCCACTTT. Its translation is CAISGTDRGPSPLHF.

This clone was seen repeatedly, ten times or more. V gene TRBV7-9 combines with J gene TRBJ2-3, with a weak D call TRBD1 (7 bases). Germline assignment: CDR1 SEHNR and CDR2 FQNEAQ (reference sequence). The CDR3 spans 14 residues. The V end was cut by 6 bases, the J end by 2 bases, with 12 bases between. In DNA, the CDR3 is TGTGCCAGCAGGGAGGGACAGTTCACAGATACGCAGTATTTT. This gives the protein CASREGQFTDTQYF.

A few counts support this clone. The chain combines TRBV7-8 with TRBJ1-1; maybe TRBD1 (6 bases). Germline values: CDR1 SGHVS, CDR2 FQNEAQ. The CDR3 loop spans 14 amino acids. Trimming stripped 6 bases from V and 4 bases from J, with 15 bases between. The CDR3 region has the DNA TGTGCCAGCAGTTCGGGACAACCCACCACTGAAGCTTTCTTT. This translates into CASSSGQPTTEAFF.

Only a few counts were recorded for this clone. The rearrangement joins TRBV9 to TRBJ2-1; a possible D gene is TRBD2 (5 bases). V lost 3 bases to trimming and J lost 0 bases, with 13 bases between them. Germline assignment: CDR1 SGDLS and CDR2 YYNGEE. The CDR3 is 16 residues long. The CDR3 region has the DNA TGTGCCAGCAGCGGTCGGCGGGTGAGCTCCTACAATGAGCAGTTCTTC. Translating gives CASSGRRVSSYNEQFF.

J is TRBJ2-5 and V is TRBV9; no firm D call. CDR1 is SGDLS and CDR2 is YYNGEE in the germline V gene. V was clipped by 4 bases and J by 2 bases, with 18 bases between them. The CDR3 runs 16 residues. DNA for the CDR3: TGTGCCAGCAGCCCAACGCCCCTTTACGGGCAAGAGACCCAGTACTTC. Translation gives CASSPTPLYGQETQYF.

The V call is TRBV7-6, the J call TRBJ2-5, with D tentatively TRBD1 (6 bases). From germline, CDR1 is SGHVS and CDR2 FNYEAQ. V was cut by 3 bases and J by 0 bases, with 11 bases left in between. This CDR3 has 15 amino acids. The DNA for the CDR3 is TGTGCCAGCAGCTTGGGCGGACAGTACCAAGAGACCCAGTACTTC. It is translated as CASSLGGQYQETQYF.

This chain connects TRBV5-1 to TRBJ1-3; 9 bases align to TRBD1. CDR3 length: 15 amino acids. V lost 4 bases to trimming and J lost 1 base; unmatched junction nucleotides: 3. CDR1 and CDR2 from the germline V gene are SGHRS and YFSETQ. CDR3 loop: CASSPTGGSGNTIYF. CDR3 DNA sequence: TGCGCCAGCAGCCCGACAGGGGGATCTGGAAACACCATATATTTT.

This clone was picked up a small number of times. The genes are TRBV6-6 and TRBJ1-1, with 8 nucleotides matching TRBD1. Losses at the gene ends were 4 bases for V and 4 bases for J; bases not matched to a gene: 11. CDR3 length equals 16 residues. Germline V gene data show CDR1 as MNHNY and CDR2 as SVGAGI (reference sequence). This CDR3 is CASSSTWTGQGTEAFF. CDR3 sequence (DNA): TGTGCCAGCAGTTCAACCTGGACAGGGCAGGGCACTGAAGCTTTCTTT.

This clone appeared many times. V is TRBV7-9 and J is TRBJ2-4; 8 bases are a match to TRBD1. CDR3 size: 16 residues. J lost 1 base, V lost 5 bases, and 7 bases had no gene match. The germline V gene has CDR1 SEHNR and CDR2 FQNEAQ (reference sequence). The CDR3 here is CASSNQGAGAKNIQYF. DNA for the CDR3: TGTGCCAGCAGCAACCAGGGGGCGGGGGCCAAAAACATTCAGTACTTC. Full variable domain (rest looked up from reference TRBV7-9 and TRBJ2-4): DTGVSQNPRHKITKRGQNVTFRCDPISEHNRLYWYRQTLGQGPEFLTYFQNEAQLEKSRLLSDRFSAERPKGSFSTLEIQRTEQGDSAMYLCASSNQGAGAKNIQYFGAGTRLSVL.

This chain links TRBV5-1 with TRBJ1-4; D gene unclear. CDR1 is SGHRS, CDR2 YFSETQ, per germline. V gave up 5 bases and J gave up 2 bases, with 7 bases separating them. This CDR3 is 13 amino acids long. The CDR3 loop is CASRESTNEKLFF. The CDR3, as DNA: TGCGCCAGCAGGGAGTCGACTAATGAAAAACTGTTTTTT. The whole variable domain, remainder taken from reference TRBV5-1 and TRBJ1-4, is KAGVTQTPRYLIKTRGQQVTLSCSPISGHRSVSWYQQTPGQGLQFLFEYFSETQRNKGNFPGRFSGRQFSNSRSEMNVSTLELGDSALYLCASRESTNEKLFFGSGTQLSVL.

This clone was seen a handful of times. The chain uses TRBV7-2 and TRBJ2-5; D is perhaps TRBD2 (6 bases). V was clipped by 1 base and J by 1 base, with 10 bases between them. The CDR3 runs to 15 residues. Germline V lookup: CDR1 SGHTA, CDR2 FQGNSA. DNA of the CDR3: TGTGCCAGCAGCTTAGACGGGAGATTCCAAGAGACCCAGTACTTC. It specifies CASSLDGRFQETQYF.

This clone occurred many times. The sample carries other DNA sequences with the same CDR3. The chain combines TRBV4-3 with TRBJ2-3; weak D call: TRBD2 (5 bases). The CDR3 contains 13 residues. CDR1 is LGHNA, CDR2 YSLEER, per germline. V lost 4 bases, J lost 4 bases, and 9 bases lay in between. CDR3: CASSLRGSDTQYF. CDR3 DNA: TGCGCCAGCAGCCTCCGGGGTTCAGATACGCAGTATTTT.

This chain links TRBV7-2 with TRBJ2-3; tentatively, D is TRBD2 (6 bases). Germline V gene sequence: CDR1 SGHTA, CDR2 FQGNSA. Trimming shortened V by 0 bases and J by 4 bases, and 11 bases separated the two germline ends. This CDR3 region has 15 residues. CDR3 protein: CASSLAAGRSDTQYF. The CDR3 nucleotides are TGTGCCAGCAGCTTAGCGGCGGGGAGGTCAGATACGCAGTATTTT.

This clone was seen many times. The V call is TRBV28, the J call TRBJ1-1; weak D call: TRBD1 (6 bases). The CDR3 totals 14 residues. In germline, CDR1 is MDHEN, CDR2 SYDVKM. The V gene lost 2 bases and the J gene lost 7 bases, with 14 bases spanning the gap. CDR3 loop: CASSLVGGHIEAFF. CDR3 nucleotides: TGTGCCAGCAGTTTAGTTGGGGGCCATATTGAAGCTTTCTTT. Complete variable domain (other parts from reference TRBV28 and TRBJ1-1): DVKVTQSSRYLVKRTGEKVFLECVQDMDHENMFWYRQDPGLGLRLIYFSYDVKMKEKGDIPEGYSVSREKKERFSLILESASTNQTSMYLCASSLVGGHIEAFFGQGTRLTVV.

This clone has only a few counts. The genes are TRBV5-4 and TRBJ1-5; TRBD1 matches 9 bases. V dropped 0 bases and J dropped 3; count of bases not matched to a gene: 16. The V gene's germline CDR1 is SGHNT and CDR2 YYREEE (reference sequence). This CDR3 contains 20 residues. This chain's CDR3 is CASSLGTGATMGFFNQPQHF. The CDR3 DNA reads TGTGCCAGCAGCTTGGGGACAGGGGCAACTATGGGGTTCTTCAATCAGCCCCAGCATTTT.